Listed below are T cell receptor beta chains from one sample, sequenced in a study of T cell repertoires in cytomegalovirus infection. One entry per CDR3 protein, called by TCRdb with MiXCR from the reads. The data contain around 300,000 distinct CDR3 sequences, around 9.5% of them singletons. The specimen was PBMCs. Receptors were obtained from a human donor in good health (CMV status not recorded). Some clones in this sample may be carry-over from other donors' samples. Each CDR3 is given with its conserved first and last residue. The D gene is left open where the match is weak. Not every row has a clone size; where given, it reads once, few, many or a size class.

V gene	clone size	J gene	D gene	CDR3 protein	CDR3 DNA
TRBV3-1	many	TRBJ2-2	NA	CASSTGGANTGELFF	TGTGCCAGCAGTACAGGGGGGGCGAACACCGGGGAGCTGTTTTTT
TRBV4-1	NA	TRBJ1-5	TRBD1	CASSQMRMTGGVGNQPQHF	TGCGCCAGCAGCCAGATGAGAATGACAGGGGGCGTCGGGAATCAGCCCCAGCATTTT
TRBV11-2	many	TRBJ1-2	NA	CASTANGYTF	TGTGCCAGCACCGCGAATGGCTACACCTTC
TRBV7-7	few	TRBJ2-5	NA	CASSYRGRQETQYF	TGTGCCAGCAGCTATCGGGGTAGGCAAGAGACCCAGTACTTC
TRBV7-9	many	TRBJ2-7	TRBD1	CASSLVLRQGEIYEQYF	TGTGCCAGCAGCTTAGTGCTCCGACAGGGGGAGATCTACGAGCAGTACTTC
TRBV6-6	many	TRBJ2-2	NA	CASSHLGDTGELFF	TGTGCCAGCTCACACTTGGGCGACACCGGGGAGCTGTTTTTT
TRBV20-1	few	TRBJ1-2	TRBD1	CSARHDRGSGYTF	TGCAGTGCTAGACATGACAGGGGAAGTGGCTACACCTTC
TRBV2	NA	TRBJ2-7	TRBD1	CARGGLGYEQYF	TGTGCCAGAGGGGGCTTAGGTTACGAGCAGTACTTC
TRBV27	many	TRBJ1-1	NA	CASSPRDGEHEAFF	TGTGCCAGCAGTCCGCGGGATGGAGAGCATGAAGCTTTCTTT
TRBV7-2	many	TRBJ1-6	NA	CASSLGVRGSSYNSPLHF	TGTGCCAGCAGCTTAGGGGTTAGGGGGAGCTCCTATAATTCACCCCTCCACTTT
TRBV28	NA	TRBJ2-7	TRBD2	CASSSPTGGLDEQYF	TGTGCCAGCAGTTCGCCTACGGGAGGTCTCGACGAGCAGTACTTC
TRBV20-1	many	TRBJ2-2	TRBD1	CSATGTATGELFF	TGCAGTGCTACTGGGACAGCCACCGGGGAGCTGTTTTTT
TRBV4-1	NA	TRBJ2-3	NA	CASSQDLVNTQYF	TGCGCCAGCAGCCAAGATCTTGTCAATACGCAGTATTTT
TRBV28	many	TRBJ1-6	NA	CASSHPLYNSPLHF	TGTGCCAGCAGCCACCCCTTATATAATTCACCCCTCCACTTT
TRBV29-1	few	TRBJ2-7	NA	CSALQGSSYEQYF	TGCAGCGCCTTACAGGGATCCTCCTACGAGCAGTACTTC
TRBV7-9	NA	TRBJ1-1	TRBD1	CASSHPPGQGHWDTEAFF	TGTGCCAGCAGCCACCCCCCGGGACAGGGGCATTGGGACACTGAAGCTTTCTTT
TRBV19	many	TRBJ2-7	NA	CASSWTPEGEQYF	TGTGCCAGTAGTTGGACCCCTGAAGGAGAGCAGTACTTC
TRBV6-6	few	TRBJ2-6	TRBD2	CASARPSGAGSGANVLTF	TGTGCCAGCGCTCGGCCTAGCGGGGCCGGATCTGGGGCCAACGTCCTGACTTTC
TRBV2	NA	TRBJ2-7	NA	CASSFLGSQQRVQYF	TGTGCCAGCAGTTTTCTGGGCTCCCAACAACGAGTGCAGTACTTC
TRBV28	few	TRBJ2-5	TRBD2	CASSGTGTSGRAKTQYF	TGTGCCAGCAGTGGCACCGGGACTAGCGGGAGGGCGAAGACCCAGTACTTC
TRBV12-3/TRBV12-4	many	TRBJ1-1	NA	CASSFVQGSPEAFF	TGTGCCAGCAGTTTTGTACAGGGATCCCCTGAAGCTTTCTTT
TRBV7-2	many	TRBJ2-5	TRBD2	CASSSVSGSLQETQYF	TGTGCCAGCAGCTCGGTTAGCGGGAGCCTACAAGAGACCCAGTACTTC
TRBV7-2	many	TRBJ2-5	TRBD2	CASRLAGGQETQYF	TGTGCCAGCAGATTAGCGGGGGGCCAAGAGACCCAGTACTTC
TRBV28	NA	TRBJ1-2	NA	CAATVSNYGYTF	TGTGCCGCTACGGTCTCTAACTATGGCTACACCTTC
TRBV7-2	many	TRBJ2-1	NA	CASSTTPVRSNEQFF	TGTGCCAGCAGCACTACCCCCGTTAGAAGCAATGAGCAGTTCTTC
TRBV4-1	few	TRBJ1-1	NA	CASSQRRGEAFF	TGCGCCAGCAGCCAGCGACGCGGTGAAGCTTTCTTT
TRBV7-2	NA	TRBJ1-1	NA	CASSLRPSPPDTEAFF	TGTGCCAGCAGCTTAAGACCCTCACCCCCGGACACGGAAGCTTTCTTT
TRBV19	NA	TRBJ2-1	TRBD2	CASSVGGRVIVQFF	TGTGCCAGTAGTGTTGGCGGGAGAGTTATAGTGCAGTTCTTC